This T cell receptor beta chain originates from a study of cytomegalovirus exposure and HLA in healthy donors. The study, taken as a whole, reports: It was reported in a later analysis that an Asian-associated ancestry cluster showed fewer N-insertions than the approximately 670-donor mean. With later analysis, a missense DCLRE1C variant became linked to TCR beta V- and J-gene trimming. Beyond CMV serostatus, there was no information to go on about immune exposure.

The CDR3 contains 14 residues. Deletions cut 0 bases from V and 0 bases from J, with 5 bases between. CDR1 SNHLY and CDR2 FYNNEI come from the germline V gene. Primers included in the PCR were 60 Vbeta and 13 Jbeta primers. Some clones are missing from TCRdb's copy, which holds only in-frame ones; the method was immunoSEQ multiplex PCR. The sample lists approximately 200,000 clones, approximately 80% seen once, with approximately 1.4% in the top ten. With regard to this clone: The antigen is not known.

Healthy bone marrow donors made up the donors. Material for sequencing was PBMCs. This sequence originates from a girl aged 10-17 years in good health and CMV-seronegative. The rearrangement joins TRBV2 to TRBJ1-2, with unresolved D. This chain's CDR3 is CASSEAGANYGYTF. The CDR3 region has the DNA TGTGCCAGCAGTGAAGCGGGAGCTAACTATGGCTACACCTTC.